The 5 T cell receptor beta chains below were found in one sample sequenced in a study of control samples from healthy donors and cancer patients. Generated by immunoSEQ multiplex PCR, the TCRdb table keeps only in-frame clones and is missing some. Of around 250,000 clones in the sample, roughly 87% were seen once. Sequenced input: PBMCs. These receptors were taken from a woman aged 60-70 years with lung cancer.

This sequence joins TRBV19 and TRBJ1-4; no reliable D call. V lost 3 bases to trimming and J lost 1 base, with 6 bases between them. This CDR3 is 14 amino acids long. Germline V gene data show CDR1 as LNHDA and CDR2 as SQIVND (reference sequence). The CDR3 region has the DNA TGTGCCAGTAGTATGGCGGAAACTAATGAAAAACTGTTTTTT. The encoded protein is CASSMAETNEKLFF.

The gene calls are TRBV6-2 or TRBV6-3 and TRBJ2-7; tentative D call: TRBD2 (6 bases). V lost 1 base and J 5 bases, leaving 12 bases between the germline ends. Germline assignment: CDR1 MNHEY and CDR2 SVGEGT. CDR3 size: 14 residues. Written as DNA, the CDR3 is TGTGCCAGCAGTTACTTGGCGGGGTTTAACGAGCAGTACTTC. This encodes CASSYLAGFNEQYF.

As regards this clone: Possible read error: a much larger clone is one base away. The same CDR3 can be traced to other DNA sequences in this sample. J is TRBJ2-1 and V is TRBV7-2; D is possibly TRBD2 (6 bases). Per germline, CDR1 SGHTA and CDR2 FQGNSA. The CDR3 has 13 residues. The CDR3 DNA follows: TGTGCCAGCAGCCCCGGGGGAGGCGGGGAGCAATTCTTC. Protein: CASSPGGGGEQFF.

The chain uses TRBV5-4 and TRBJ2-1, with TRBD2 matching 8 bases. The CDR3 consists of 18 residues. J was trimmed by 4 bases and V by 0 bases; bases with no gene match: 12. CDR1 SGHNT and CDR2 YYREEE come from the germline V gene (reference sequence). The DNA of the CDR3 is TGTGCCAGCAGCTTGGCCCGAGGAAGCGGGGGCCGATACAATGAGCAGTTCTTC. Its translation: CASSLARGSGGRYNEQFF.

This clone has just a few counts. The chain is built from TRBV5-1 and TRBJ2-5; 10 nucleotides agree with TRBD2. The V and J ends lost 0 bases and 1 base, in that order; junction bases with no gene match: 3. The CDR3 covers 16 residues. The germline V gene has CDR1 SGHRS and CDR2 YFSETQ. CDR3 coding DNA: TGCGCCAGCAGCTTGGGGCCTAGCGGGGGCCAAGAGACCCAGTACTTC. Protein sequence: CASSLGPSGGQETQYF.